This T cell receptor beta chain is drawn from a study of cytomegalovirus exposure and HLA in healthy donors. General study results and limits: The authors listed approximately 150 TCR beta chains as cytomegalovirus-associated. The authors later linked a missense DCLRE1C variant to TCR beta V- and J-gene trimming.

PCR employed 60 Vbeta and 13 Jbeta primers. As processed by the authors: Later analysis identified approximately 88 million unique TCR beta chains, approximately 11 million shared. Libraries were prepared by immunoSEQ multiplex PCR; TCRdb keeps only in-frame clonotypes and omits some of them. For V, J and clone size, that table is used; D and trimming come from the DNA. Its table lists under 250,000 clones. While unrecorded immune exposures were likely, the donors were nominally healthy when sampled. Worth noting for this clone: The antigen remains unidentified.

This CDR3 spans 15 amino acids. The germline V gene encodes CDR1 SGHNT and CDR2 YYREEE (reference sequence). Trimming removed 1 base at V and 2 bases at J, with 10 bases between. Specimen: PBMCs. The chain is built from TRBV5-4 and TRBJ2-1, with D uncertain. The TCR was taken from a girl aged 2 to 9 in good health and CMV-seropositive. The CDR3 loop is CASSLNSHPYNEQFF. The CDR3 nucleotides read TGTGCCAGCAGCTTGAACAGTCACCCCTACAATGAGCAGTTCTTC. The whole variable domain, filled in from reference TRBV5-4 and TRBJ2-1, reads ETGVTQSPTHLIKTRGQQVTLRCSSQSGHNTVSWYQQALGQGPQFIFQYYREEENGRGNFPPRFSGLQFPNYSSELNVNALELDDSALYLCASSLNSHPYNEQFFGPGTRLTVL.